Listed here are 23 T cell receptor beta chains from one sample, sequenced in a study of cytomegalovirus exposure and HLA in healthy donors. The PCR made use of 60 Vbeta and 13 Jbeta primers. Libraries were prepared by immunoSEQ multiplex PCR; TCRdb keeps only in-frame clonotypes and omits some of them. The sample has roughly 130,000 clones, approximately 80% seen once. The sequenced sample was PBMCs. These receptors all stem from a man between 18 and 35 years old in good health and CMV-seronegative.

V and J are TRBV5-6 and TRBJ2-1; no clear D. Germline lookup yields CDR1 SGHDT and CDR2 YYEEEE. The CDR3 loop spans 13 amino acids. V lost 0 bases, J lost 4 bases, and 5 bases lay in between. DNA for the CDR3: TGTGCCAGCAGCTTGGTCCTATACAATGAGCAGTTCTTC. This codes for CASSLVLYNEQFF.

The chain combines TRBV9 with TRBJ2-7; TRBD2 is a possible D gene (6 bases). CDR1 and CDR2 (germline): SGDLS, YYNGEE. The length of the CDR3 is 17 residues. Between the trimmed V and J ends, which lost 4 bases and 0 bases, there was a span of 20 bases. CDR3 in DNA: TGTGCCAGCAGCACTAGGTGGGAGCGGGTGAGCTCCTACGAGCAGTACTTC. Amino acid sequence: CASSTRWERVSSYEQYF.

This chain links TRBV2 with TRBJ1-6; D gene ambiguous. The V gene lost 4 bases and the J gene lost 9 bases, with 10 bases spanning the gap. The CDR3 loop spans 13 amino acids. Per the germline V gene, CDR1 is SNHLY and CDR2 is FYNNEI. The CDR3 protein is CASSAEHISPLHF. In nucleotides, the CDR3 is TGTGCCAGCAGTGCTGAACACATTTCACCCCTCCACTTT. Complete variable domain (other parts from reference TRBV2 and TRBJ1-6): EPEVTQTPSHQVTQMGQEVILRCVPISNHLYFYWYRQILGQKVEFLVSFYNNEISEKSEIFDDQFSVERPDGSNFTLKIRSTKLEDSAMYFCASSAEHISPLHFGNGTRLTVT.

The V and J genes are TRBV6-6 and TRBJ2-1; possibly TRBD1 for D (5 bases). The V and J ends lost 4 bases and 7 bases respectively, with 8 bases between them. Germline V lookup: CDR1 MNHNY, CDR2 SVGAGI (reference sequence). This CDR3 contains 12 residues. The CDR3 DNA follows: TGTGCCAGCAGTTCAAGGGGTAATGAGCAGTTCTTC. Protein sequence: CASSSRGNEQFF.

The chain combines TRBV28 with TRBJ2-4, with 9 bases fitting TRBD1. With V trimmed by 6 bases and J by 4 bases, 4 bases remained unmatched. This CDR3 has 14 residues. Germline CDR1 reads MDHEN; CDR2 reads SYDVKM. This CDR3 reads CASSPGTGKNIQYF. CDR3 DNA sequence: TGTGCCAGCAGCCCCGGGACAGGGAAAAACATTCAGTACTTC. Full variable domain (remainder filled in from reference TRBV28 and TRBJ2-4): DVKVTQSSRYLVKRTGEKVFLECVQDMDHENMFWYRQDPGLGLRLIYFSYDVKMKEKGDIPEGYSVSREKKERFSLILESASTNQTSMYLCASSPGTGKNIQYFGAGTRLSVL.

The V call is TRBV9, the J call TRBJ2-3; 11 nucleotides align to TRBD2. Germline values: CDR1 SGDLS, CDR2 YYNGEE. Trimming removed 0 bases from V and 1 base from J; junction bases left unmatched: 13. The CDR3 covers 20 residues. The CDR3 loop is CASSVVTPGLAGSGTDTQYF. The CDR3 DNA is TGTGCCAGCAGCGTAGTCACGCCAGGACTAGCGGGTAGTGGCACAGATACGCAGTATTTT.

The gene calls are TRBV19 and TRBJ2-7; a weak D match, TRBD1 (6 bases). CDR1 LNHDA and CDR2 SQIVND come from the germline V gene (reference sequence). Trimming removed 5 bases at V and 2 bases at J, with 16 bases between. The CDR3 loop spans 15 amino acids. The CDR3 spells CASSETGYITYEQYF. CDR3 nucleotides: TGTGCCAGTAGTGAAACAGGGTACATCACCTACGAGCAGTACTTC.

The chain carries TRBV28 and TRBJ2-7; D perhaps matches TRBD1 (6 bases). Per germline, CDR1 MDHEN and CDR2 SYDVKM. V lost 4 bases to trimming and J lost 4 bases, with 23 bases between them. The CDR3 is 17 residues long. The CDR3 DNA sequence: TGTGCCAGCAGTTCCCCCGCGAACTCAGGACAGTCGTACGAGCAGTACTTC. Amino acids: CASSSPANSGQSYEQYF. Based on the CDR3 plus reference TRBV28 and TRBJ2-7, the full variable domain is DVKVTQSSRYLVKRTGEKVFLECVQDMDHENMFWYRQDPGLGLRLIYFSYDVKMKEKGDIPEGYSVSREKKERFSLILESASTNQTSMYLCASSSPANSGQSYEQYFGPGTRLTVT.

This sequence joins TRBV5-4 and TRBJ2-1, with a possible D match to TRBD2 (6 bases). The V end was cut by 4 bases, the J end by 9 bases, with 23 bases between. CDR1 SGHNT and CDR2 YYREEE come from the germline V gene (reference sequence). CDR3 length: 16 amino acids. CDR3 region: CASSGITGGPSGEQFF. The DNA of the CDR3 is TGTGCCAGCAGCGGAATAACAGGAGGGCCGTCAGGTGAGCAGTTCTTC.

The chain carries TRBV4-1 and TRBJ1-5; D not resolved. The CDR3 runs 14 residues. V gave up 5 bases and J gave up 2 bases, with 10 bases separating them. CDR1 is MGHRA, CDR2 YSYEKL, per germline. The CDR3 region is CASSAGMGNQPQHF. In DNA, the CDR3 is TGCGCCAGCAGCGCCGGGATGGGCAATCAGCCCCAGCATTTT.

This clone has a handful of counts. This rearrangement joins TRBV6-1 to TRBJ2-2; 7 nucleotides align to TRBD1. This CDR3 contains 15 residues. Germline V gene lookup returns CDR1 MNHNS and CDR2 SASEGT. V shed 1 base, J shed 6 bases, and the junction held 5 bases outside the gene matches. The CDR3 region is CASSEVQGIPGELFF. The CDR3 DNA reads as TGTGCCAGCAGTGAAGTACAGGGGATCCCCGGGGAGCTGTTTTTT.

The rearrangement links TRBV29-1 to TRBJ2-7; D is ambiguous. Germline V gives CDR1 SQVTM, CDR2 ANQGSEA. V was pared by 6 bases and J by 4 bases, with 16 bases between. The CDR3 contains 13 residues. The CDR3 here is CSVTGSGRYEQYF. CDR3 DNA: TGCAGCGTGACGGGTTCCGGTAGGTACGAGCAGTACTTC.

This rearrangement joins TRBV19 to TRBJ1-5; D perhaps matches TRBD1 (5 bases). This CDR3 contains 13 residues. V lost 9 bases, J lost 0 bases, and 9 bases lay in between. Germline CDR1 reads LNHDA; CDR2 reads SQIVND (reference sequence). In nucleotides, the CDR3 is TGTGCCAGCCAGACAGATAGCAATCAGCCCCAGCATTTT. Protein sequence: CASQTDSNQPQHF.

The CDR3 loop is CSVAVLDEQYF. The DNA for the CDR3 is TGCAGCGTTGCTGTTTTAGATGAGCAGTACTTC. This rearrangement joins TRBV29-1 to TRBJ2-7, with D unclear. This CDR3 is 11 amino acids long. CDR1 SQVTM and CDR2 ANQGSEA come from the germline V gene. Trimming took 4 bases from V and 7 from J, leaving 11 bases between them.

The V and J genes are TRBV19 and TRBJ2-1, with TRBD1 matching 11 bases. Germline V gene data show CDR1 as LNHDA and CDR2 as SQIVND (reference sequence). Trimming removed 4 bases from V and 4 bases from J; junction bases left unmatched: 9. This CDR3 comprises 17 residues. The CDR3 region has the DNA TGTGCCAGTAGTAGCCCACCCCGGGACAGGGGGTACAATGAGCAGTTCTTC. Protein: CASSSPPRDRGYNEQFF.

The chain joins TRBV7-6 to TRBJ2-7, with TRBD2 matching 10 bases. The V and J ends lost 2 bases and 2 bases, in that order; junction bases with no gene match: 12. Germline CDR1 reads SGHVS; CDR2 reads FNYEAQ. The CDR3 consists of 18 residues. CDR3 amino acids: CASSLSSSGRGGAYEQYF. In nucleotides, the CDR3 is TGTGCCAGCAGCTTAAGCTCTAGCGGGAGAGGAGGGGCCTACGAGCAGTACTTC.

The V and J genes are TRBV27 and TRBJ2-7; 10 nucleotides align to TRBD2. Per germline, CDR1 MNHEY and CDR2 SMNVEV (reference sequence). The trim removed 5 bases at V and 5 bases at J, leaving 9 bases unmatched. There are 15 residues in the CDR3. CDR3 loop: CASSTLLAGGDEQYF. CDR3 bases: TGTGCCAGCAGTACACTATTAGCGGGAGGTGACGAGCAGTACTTC.

The chain recombines TRBV7-9 with TRBJ1-2; D may be TRBD1 (6 bases). CDR1 and CDR2 from the germline V gene are SEHNR and FQNEAQ (reference sequence). The length of the CDR3 is 16 residues. The V and J ends lost 5 bases and 0 bases respectively, with 16 bases between them. CDR3 in DNA: TGTGCCAGCAGCCGTAGGGGACAAGAAGCTAACTATGGCTACACCTTC. It specifies CASSRRGQEANYGYTF.

This chain connects TRBV18 to TRBJ2-7, with D perhaps matching TRBD1 (6 bases). The V end lost 3 bases, the J end lost 0 bases, and 21 bases lay between the germline ends. The CDR3 has 18 residues. Germline V gives CDR1 KGHSH, CDR2 LQKENI. The CDR3 region has the DNA TGTGCCAGCTCACCTCTGGGGACACCCGTAAGGGGCTCCTACGAGCAGTACGTC. Protein: CASSPLGTPVRGSYEQYV.

The chain couples TRBV7-9 to TRBJ2-5; 9 positions match TRBD2. The J call is uncertain, as TRBJ2-7 better fits the DNA end. CDR1 is SEHNR and CDR2 is FQNEAQ in the germline V gene (reference sequence). The CDR3 consists of 16 residues. The CDR3 DNA is TGTGCCAGCGGATCCCCCCCGGCGGGAGGGCCCCACGAGCAGTACTTC. Protein product: CASGSPPAGGPHEQYF.

The chain links TRBV30 to TRBJ2-2, with D unclear. This CDR3 is 11 amino acids long. Germline V gene lookup returns CDR1 GTSNPN and CDR2 SVGIG (reference sequence). The V end lost 4 bases, the J end lost 7 bases, and 7 bases lay between the germline ends. Written as DNA, the CDR3 is TGTGCCTGGACCCCCAACGGGGAGCTGTTTTTT. It yields the protein CAWTPNGELFF.

The chain joins TRBV7-2 to TRBJ1-3; 12 bases align to TRBD1. The CDR3 length is 16 residues. V gave up 5 bases and J gave up 2 bases; unmatched junction bases: 4. Germline V gives CDR1 SGHTA, CDR2 FQGNSA. This CDR3 is CASSRGDRGPGNTIYF. The CDR3 DNA reads TGTGCCAGCAGCCGAGGGGACAGGGGGCCTGGAAACACCATATATTTT. Full variable domain (rest looked up from reference TRBV7-2 and TRBJ1-3): GAGVSQSPSNKVTEKGKDVELRCDPISGHTALYWYRQSLGQGLEFLIYFQGNSAPDKSGLPSDRFSAERTGGSVSTLTIQRTQQEDSAVYLCASSRGDRGPGNTIYFGEGSWLTVV.

This sequence joins TRBV9 and TRBJ2-7; 7 nucleotides align to TRBD2. J lost 2 bases, V lost 0 bases, and 5 bases had no gene match. The CDR3 is made up of 15 amino acids. Germline V gene lookup returns CDR1 SGDLS and CDR2 YYNGEE. The CDR3 sequence is CASSVDLGGTYEQYF. CDR3 sequence (DNA): TGTGCCAGCAGCGTAGACCTGGGAGGGACCTACGAGCAGTACTTC.